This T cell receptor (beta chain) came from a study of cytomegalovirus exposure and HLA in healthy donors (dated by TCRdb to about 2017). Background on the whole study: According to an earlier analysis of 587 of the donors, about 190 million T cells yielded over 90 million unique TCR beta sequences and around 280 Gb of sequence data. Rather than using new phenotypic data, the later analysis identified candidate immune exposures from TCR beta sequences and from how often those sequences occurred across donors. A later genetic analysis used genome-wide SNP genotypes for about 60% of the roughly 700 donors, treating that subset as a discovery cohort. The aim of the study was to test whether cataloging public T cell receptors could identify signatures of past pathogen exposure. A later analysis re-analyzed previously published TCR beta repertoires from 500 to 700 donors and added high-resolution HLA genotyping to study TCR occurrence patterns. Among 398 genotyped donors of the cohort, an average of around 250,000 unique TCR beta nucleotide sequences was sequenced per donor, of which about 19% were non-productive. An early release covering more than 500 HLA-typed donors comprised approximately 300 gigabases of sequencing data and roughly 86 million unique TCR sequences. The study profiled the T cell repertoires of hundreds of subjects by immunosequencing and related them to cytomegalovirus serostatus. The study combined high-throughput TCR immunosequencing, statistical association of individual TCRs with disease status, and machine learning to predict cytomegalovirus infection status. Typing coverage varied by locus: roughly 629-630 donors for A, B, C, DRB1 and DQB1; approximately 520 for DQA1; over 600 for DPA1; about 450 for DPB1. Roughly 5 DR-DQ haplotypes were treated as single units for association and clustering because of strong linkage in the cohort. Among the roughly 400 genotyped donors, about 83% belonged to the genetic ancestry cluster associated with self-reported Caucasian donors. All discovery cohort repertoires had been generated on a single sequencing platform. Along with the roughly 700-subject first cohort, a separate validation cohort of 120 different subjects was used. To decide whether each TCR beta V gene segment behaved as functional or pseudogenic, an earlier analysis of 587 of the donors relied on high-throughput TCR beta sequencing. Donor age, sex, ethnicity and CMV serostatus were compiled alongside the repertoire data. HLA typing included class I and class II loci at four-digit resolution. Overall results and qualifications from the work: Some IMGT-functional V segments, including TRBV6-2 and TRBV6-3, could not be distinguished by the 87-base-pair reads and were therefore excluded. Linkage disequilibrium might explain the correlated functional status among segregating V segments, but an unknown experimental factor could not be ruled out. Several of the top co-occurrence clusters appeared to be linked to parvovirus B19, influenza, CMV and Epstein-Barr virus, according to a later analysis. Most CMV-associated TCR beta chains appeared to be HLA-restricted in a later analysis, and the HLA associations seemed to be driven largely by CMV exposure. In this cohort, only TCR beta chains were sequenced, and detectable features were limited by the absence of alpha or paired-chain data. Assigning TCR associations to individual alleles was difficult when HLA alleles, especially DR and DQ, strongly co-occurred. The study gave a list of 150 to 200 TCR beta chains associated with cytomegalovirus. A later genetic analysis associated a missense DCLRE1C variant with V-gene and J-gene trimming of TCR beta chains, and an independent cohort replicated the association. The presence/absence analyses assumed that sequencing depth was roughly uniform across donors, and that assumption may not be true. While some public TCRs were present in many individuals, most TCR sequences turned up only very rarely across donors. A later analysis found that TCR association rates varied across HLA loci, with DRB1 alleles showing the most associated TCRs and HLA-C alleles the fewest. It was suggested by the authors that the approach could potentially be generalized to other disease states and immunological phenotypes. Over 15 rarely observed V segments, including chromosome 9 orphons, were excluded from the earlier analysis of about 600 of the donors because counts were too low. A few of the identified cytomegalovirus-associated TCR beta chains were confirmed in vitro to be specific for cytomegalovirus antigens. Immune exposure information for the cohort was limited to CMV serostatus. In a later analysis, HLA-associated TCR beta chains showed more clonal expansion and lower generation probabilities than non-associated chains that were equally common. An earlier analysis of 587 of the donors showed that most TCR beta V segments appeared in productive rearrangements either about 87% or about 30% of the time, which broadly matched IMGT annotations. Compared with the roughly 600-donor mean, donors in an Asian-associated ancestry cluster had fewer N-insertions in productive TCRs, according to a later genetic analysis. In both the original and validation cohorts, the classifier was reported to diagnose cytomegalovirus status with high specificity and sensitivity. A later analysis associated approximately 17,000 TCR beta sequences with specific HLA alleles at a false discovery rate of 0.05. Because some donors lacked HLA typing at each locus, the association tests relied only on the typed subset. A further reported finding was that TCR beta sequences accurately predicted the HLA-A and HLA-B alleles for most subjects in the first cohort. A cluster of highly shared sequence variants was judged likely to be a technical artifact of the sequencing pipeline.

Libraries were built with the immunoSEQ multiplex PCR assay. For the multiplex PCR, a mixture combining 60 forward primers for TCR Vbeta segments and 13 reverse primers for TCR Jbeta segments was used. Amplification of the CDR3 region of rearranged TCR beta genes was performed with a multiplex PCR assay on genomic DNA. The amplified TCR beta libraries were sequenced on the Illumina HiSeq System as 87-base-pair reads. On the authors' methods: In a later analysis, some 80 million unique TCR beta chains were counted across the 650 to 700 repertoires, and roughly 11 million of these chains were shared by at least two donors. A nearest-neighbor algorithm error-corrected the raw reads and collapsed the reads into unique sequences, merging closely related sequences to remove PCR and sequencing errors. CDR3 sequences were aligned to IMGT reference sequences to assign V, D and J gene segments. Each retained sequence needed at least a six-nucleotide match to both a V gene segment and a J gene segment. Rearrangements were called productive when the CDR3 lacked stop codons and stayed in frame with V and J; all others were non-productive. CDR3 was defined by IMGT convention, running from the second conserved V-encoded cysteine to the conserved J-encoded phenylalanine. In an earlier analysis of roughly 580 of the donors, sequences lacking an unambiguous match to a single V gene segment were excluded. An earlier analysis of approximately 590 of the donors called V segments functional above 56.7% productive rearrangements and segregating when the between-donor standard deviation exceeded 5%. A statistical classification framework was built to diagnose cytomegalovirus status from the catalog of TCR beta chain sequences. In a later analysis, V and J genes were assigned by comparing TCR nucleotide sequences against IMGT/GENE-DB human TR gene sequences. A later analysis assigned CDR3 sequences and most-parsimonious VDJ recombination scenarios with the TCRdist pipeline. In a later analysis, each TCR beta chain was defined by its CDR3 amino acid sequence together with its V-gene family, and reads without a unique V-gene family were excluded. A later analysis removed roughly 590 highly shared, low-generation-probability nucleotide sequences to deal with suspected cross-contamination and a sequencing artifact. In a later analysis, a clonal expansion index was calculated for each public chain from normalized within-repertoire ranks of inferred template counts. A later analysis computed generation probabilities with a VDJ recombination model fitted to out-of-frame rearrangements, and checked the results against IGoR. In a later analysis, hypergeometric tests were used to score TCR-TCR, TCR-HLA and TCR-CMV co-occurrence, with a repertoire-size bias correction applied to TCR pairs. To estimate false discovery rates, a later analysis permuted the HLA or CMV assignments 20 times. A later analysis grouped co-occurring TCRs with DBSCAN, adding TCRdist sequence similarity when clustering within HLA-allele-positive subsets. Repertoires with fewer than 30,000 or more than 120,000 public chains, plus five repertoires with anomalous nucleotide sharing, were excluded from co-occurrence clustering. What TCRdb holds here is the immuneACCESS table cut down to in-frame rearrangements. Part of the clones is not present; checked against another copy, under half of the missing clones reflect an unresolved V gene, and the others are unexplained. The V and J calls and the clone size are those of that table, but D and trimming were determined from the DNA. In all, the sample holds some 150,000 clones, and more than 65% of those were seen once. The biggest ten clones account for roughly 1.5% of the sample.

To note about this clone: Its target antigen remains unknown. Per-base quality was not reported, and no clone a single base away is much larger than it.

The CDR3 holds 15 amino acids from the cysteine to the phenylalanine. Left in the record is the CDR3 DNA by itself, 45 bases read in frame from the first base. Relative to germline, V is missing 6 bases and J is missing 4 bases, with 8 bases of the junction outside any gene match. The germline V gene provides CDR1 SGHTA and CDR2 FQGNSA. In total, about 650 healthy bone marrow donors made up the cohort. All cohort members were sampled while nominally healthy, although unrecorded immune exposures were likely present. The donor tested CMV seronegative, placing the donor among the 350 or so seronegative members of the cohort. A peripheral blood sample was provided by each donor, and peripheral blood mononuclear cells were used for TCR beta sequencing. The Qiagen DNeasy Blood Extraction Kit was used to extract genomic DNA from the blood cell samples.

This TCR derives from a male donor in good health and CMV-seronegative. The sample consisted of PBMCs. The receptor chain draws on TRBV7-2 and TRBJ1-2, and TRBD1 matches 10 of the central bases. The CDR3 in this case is CASREADRGPYGYTF. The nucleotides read TGTGCCAGCAGGGAAGCTGACAGGGGGCCCTATGGCTACACCTTC.